One and the same sample provided the 27 T cell receptor beta chains below, sequenced in a study of a mutant IDH1 vaccine in newly diagnosed glioma. Repertoires were generated with immunoSEQ multiplex PCR, while TCRdb's copy carries only in-frame clones and drops some. In the table there are tens of thousands of clones, approximately 90% of which are singletons. Indicated time point: baseline, week 1 (first vaccination visit). Treatment defined: pre-vaccination baseline after standard-of-care therapy. The sequencing used PBMCs, collected from a glioma patient treated with radiotherapy, temozolomide or both. All receptors come from a man between 40 and 49 years old with glioma.

V is TRBV5-5 and J is TRBJ2-7, with 7 nucleotides matching TRBD1. The CDR3 has 14 amino acids. V shed 2 bases and J 4 bases; nucleotides not matched to a gene: 6. The germline CDR1 and CDR2 sequences are SGHKS and YYEKEE (reference sequence). CDR3 DNA: TGTGCCAGCAGCTTCAGGGGGTCCCTATACGAGCAGTACTTC. Its protein product is CASSFRGSLYEQYF.

This chain joins TRBV9 and TRBJ1-1; D is ambiguous. Germline CDR1 SGDLS, CDR2 YYNGEE. The CDR3 has 15 residues. Trimming stripped 4 bases from V and 6 bases from J, with 19 bases between. The CDR3 sequence is CASSPRGPEGSEAFF. In nucleotides, the CDR3 is TGTGCCAGCAGCCCACGAGGACCGGAAGGATCTGAAGCTTTCTTT.

The chain uses TRBV9 and TRBJ2-5, with 9 bases that match TRBD2. The germline V gene encodes CDR1 SGDLS and CDR2 YYNGEE. The CDR3 totals 16 residues. Trimming cost V 4 bases and J 0 bases; bases outside gene matches: 7. The CDR3 region is CASSPGLASYQETQYF. The CDR3 DNA follows: TGTGCCAGCAGCCCTGGACTAGCGTCTTACCAAGAGACCCAGTACTTC.

Only one count was recorded for this clone. In nucleotides, the CDR3 is TGCGCCAGCAGCCAGGGCCCGCTTAATGAAAAACTGTTTTTT. As protein: CASSQGPLNEKLFF. The chain couples TRBV5-1 to TRBJ1-4, with D perhaps matching TRBD1 (5 bases). Trimming removed 4 bases at V and 4 bases at J, with 11 bases between. CDR3 length: 14 amino acids. Germline V lookup: CDR1 SGHRS, CDR2 YFSETQ.

The J gene is TRBJ2-4, the V gene TRBV21-1; no DNA check was done on the table's D call, TRBD1. TRBV21-1 is an annotated pseudogene. This CDR3 is 17 amino acids long. The CDR3 loop is CASSKETHQQAKNIQYF. The DNA of the CDR3 is TGTGCCAGCAGCAAAGAAACACACCAACAAGCCAAAAACATTCAGTACTTC.

The rearrangement links TRBV4-3 to TRBJ2-7; either TRBD1 or TRBD2 may fit D (5 bases each). The CDR3 has 15 residues. Germline CDR1 and CDR2: LGHNA and YSLEER. V gave up 5 bases and J gave up 0 bases, with 14 bases separating them. CDR3 nucleotide sequence: TGCGCCAGCAGCTCGGAATTGGGGGACTCCTACGAGCAGTACTTC. This sequence encodes CASSSELGDSYEQYF.

The rearrangement links TRBV6-5 to TRBJ2-7; TRBD2 might be the D (5 bases). Germline CDR1 reads MNHEY; CDR2 reads SVGAGI. V dropped 2 bases and J dropped 0 bases, with 14 bases sitting between them. CDR3 length equals 16 residues. The CDR3 sequence: CASSYPPPGSSYEQYF. The CDR3 nucleotides are TGTGCCAGCAGTTACCCCCCTCCGGGGAGCTCCTACGAGCAGTACTTC.

The chain links TRBV5-6 to TRBJ1-2, with D unclear. The CDR3 covers 14 residues. CDR1 SGHDT and CDR2 YYEEEE come from the germline V gene. Trimming took 0 bases from V and 3 from J, leaving 9 bases between them. The CDR3 DNA is TGTGCCAGCAGCTTGGGACAAATCGACTATGGCTACACCTTC. Its protein product is CASSLGQIDYGYTF.

V and J are TRBV4-1 and TRBJ2-7; 10 positions agree with TRBD2. CDR3 size: 15 residues. Germline CDR1 and CDR2: MGHRA and YSYEKL. V gave up 3 bases and J gave up 5 bases; unmatched junction bases: 7. The CDR3 DNA follows: TGCGCCAGCAGCCAGGGGCTAGCGGGAGAGAACGAGCAGTACTTC. Translation: CASSQGLAGENEQYF.

The genes are TRBV7-2 and TRBJ2-7; D is unclear. This CDR3 contains 13 residues. Looked up from germline, CDR1 is SGHTA and CDR2 is FQGNSA. Trimming cost V 10 bases and J 4 bases, with 17 bases left between them. The DNA of the CDR3 is TGTGCCACCGCTGGGCAGAGTAATTACGAGCAGTACTTC. This codes for CATAGQSNYEQYF.

The CDR3 sequence: CASSIKEGRTEAFF. CDR3 in DNA: TGTGCCAGTAGTATTAAAGAGGGAAGGACTGAAGCTTTCTTT. This chain uses TRBV19 with TRBJ1-1; D gene ambiguous. The CDR3 contains 14 residues. The V gene lost 3 bases and the J gene lost 5 bases, with 13 bases spanning the gap. Germline CDR1 is LNHDA and CDR2 is SQIVND (reference sequence).

This rearrangement joins TRBV7-2 to TRBJ1-5; 7 bases are a match to TRBD1. With V trimmed by 1 base and J by 2 bases, 2 bases remained unmatched. This CDR3 comprises 15 residues. Germline lookup yields CDR1 SGHTA and CDR2 FQGNSA. This CDR3 reads CASSLVTGGNQPQHF. The CDR3 DNA is TGTGCCAGCAGCTTAGTTACAGGGGGCAATCAGCCCCAGCATTTT.

This chain joins TRBV4-1 and TRBJ2-5; weak D call: TRBD2 (5 bases). V was cut by 3 bases and J by 1 base, with 12 bases left in between. The CDR3 spans 15 residues. From germline, CDR1 is MGHRA and CDR2 YSYEKL. CDR3 nucleotide sequence: TGCGCCAGCAGCCACCCCCTCGGGATCCAAGAGACCCAGTACTTC. The encoded protein is CASSHPLGIQETQYF.

V usage is TRBV7-9 and J usage is TRBJ2-5; TRBD1 agrees at 8 bases. The ends lost 5 bases at V and 1 base at J; junction bases unmatched: 6. There are 15 residues in the CDR3. CDR1 SEHNR and CDR2 FQNEAQ come from the germline V gene (reference sequence). The CDR3: CASSTGDRTQETQYF. In nucleotides, the CDR3 is TGTGCCAGCAGCACTGGGGACAGGACCCAAGAGACCCAGTACTTC.

For this clone: Other DNA sequences in this sample translate to the same CDR3. This chain joins TRBV10-3 and TRBJ2-2; D is ambiguous. V was shortened by 0 bases and J by 5 bases, with 4 bases between the two germline ends. This CDR3 spans 13 amino acids. From germline, CDR1 is ENHRY and CDR2 SYGVKD. The CDR3 DNA is TGTGCCATCAGTGAGTCAAGTACCGGGGAGCTGTTTTTT. Amino acid sequence: CAISESSTGELFF.

This clone was seen a few times. The junction does not match germline at one end; this may be a read error. The genes are TRBV2 and TRBJ1-3; a possible D gene is TRBD1 (6 bases). Germline V gene sequence: CDR1 SNHLY, CDR2 FYNNEI. The length of the CDR3 is 13 residues. CDR3 bases: TGTGCCAGCAGTGGGAAACAGGGAAGCACCATATATTTT. Residues: CASSGKQGSTIYF.

The chain joins TRBV5-1 to TRBJ2-7; 12 positions match TRBD1. Germline V lookup: CDR1 SGHRS, CDR2 YFSETQ. V lost 7 bases and J lost 5; bases outside the gene matches: 7. This CDR3 is built from 14 residues. The CDR3 reads CASVPGTGGHEQYF. In nucleotides, the CDR3 is TGCGCCAGCGTCCCAGGGACAGGGGGCCACGAGCAGTACTTC.

The V call is TRBV2, the J call TRBJ1-1; D is uncertain. This CDR3 is 14 amino acids long. CDR1 is SNHLY, CDR2 FYNNEI, per germline. Trimming removed 9 bases from V and 0 bases from J, with 14 bases in between. The CDR3, as DNA: TGTGCCAGTGGACTTAGGTCCATGAACACTGAAGCTTTCTTT. Its translation is CASGLRSMNTEAFF.

V is TRBV18 and J is TRBJ1-1; TRBD1 aligns across 8 bases. Trimming at V came to 3 bases and at J to 3 bases, leaving 9 bases not matched to a gene. CDR1 and CDR2 (germline): KGHSH, LQKENI. This CDR3 has 16 amino acids. The CDR3 is CASSPRTGHGDTEAFF. CDR3 nucleotide sequence: TGTGCCAGCTCACCCAGGACAGGGCATGGGGACACTGAAGCTTTCTTT.

This chain joins TRBV5-3 and TRBJ1-5; 7 bases line up with TRBD1. TRBV5-3 is an ORF, and what it does is uncertain. This CDR3 region has 17 residues. J gave up 6 bases and V 4 bases, and 16 bases lay outside the gene matches. The DNA of the CDR3 is TGTGCCAGAAGCCCTTCTGACAGGGATAGCTGGGGTCAGCCCCAGCATTTT. The encoded protein is CARSPSDRDSWGQPQHF.

The chain employs TRBV4-2 and TRBJ2-7; 11 positions match TRBD2. V lost 1 base to trimming and J lost 2 bases; unmatched junction nucleotides: 1. The CDR3 spans 15 residues. In germline, CDR1 is LGHNA, CDR2 YNFKEQ. CDR3 residues: CASSQALAGAYEQYF. The CDR3 DNA follows: TGTGCCAGCAGCCAAGCACTAGCGGGAGCCTACGAGCAGTACTTC.

This chain links TRBV5-5 with TRBJ2-5, with TRBD1 identical over 10 bases. V was pared by 4 bases and J by 4 bases, with 4 bases of the junction left unmatched. The V gene's germline CDR1 is SGHKS and CDR2 YYEKEE (reference sequence). The CDR3 totals 14 residues. CDR3 sequence (DNA): TGTGCCAGCAGCCGACAGGGGGCAGGAGAGACCCAGTACTTC. The encoded protein is CASSRQGAGETQYF.

The gene calls are TRBV21-1 and TRBJ1-4; TRBD1 is taken as the D call from the table, unchecked against the DNA. TRBV21-1 is a known pseudogene. This CDR3 region has 20 residues. The CDR3 sequence is CASSKPGQGAPPSTNEKLFF. The CDR3, as DNA: TGTGCCAGCAGCAAACCGGGACAGGGGGCCCCCCCCTCAACTAATGAAAAACTGTTTTTT.

The gene calls are TRBV27 and TRBJ1-3; D gene unclear. The CDR3 consists of 14 residues. Trimming took off 1 base at V and 3 bases at J, with 7 bases between the two ends. Germline values: CDR1 MNHEY, CDR2 SMNVEV (reference sequence). CDR3 sequence: CASSLFGGGNTIYF. DNA for the CDR3: TGTGCCAGCAGTTTATTCGGTGGTGGAAACACCATATATTTT.

The chain couples TRBV2 to TRBJ1-2; the D gene is possibly TRBD1 (6 bases). V lost 6 bases and J 7 bases, leaving 12 bases between the germline ends. CDR1 and CDR2 from the germline V gene are SNHLY and FYNNEI. The CDR3 sequence is 12 residues long. DNA for the CDR3: TGTGCCAGCAGAGGGGGGCTTCGTGGCTACACCTTC. This codes for CASRGGLRGYTF.

On this clone itself: The sample holds other DNA sequences that translate to the same CDR3. The chain employs TRBV18 and TRBJ2-5, with 8 bases matching TRBD1. The CDR3 is made up of 13 amino acids. V gave up 3 bases and J gave up 4 bases; unmatched junction bases: 1. Germline V gene sequence: CDR1 KGHSH, CDR2 LQKENI. Here the CDR3 reads CASSPGQGETQYF. The CDR3, as DNA: TGTGCCAGCTCACCTGGACAGGGAGAGACCCAGTACTTC.

The gene calls are TRBV4-2 and TRBJ2-7; the match to TRBD1 covers 9 bases. Germline-derived CDR1 and CDR2 are LGHNA and YNFKEQ. There are 15 residues in the CDR3. Losses at the gene ends were 3 bases for V and 5 bases for J; bases not matched to a gene: 8. CDR3 residues: CASSHAGTGINEQYF. CDR3 sequence (DNA): TGTGCCAGCAGCCATGCCGGGACAGGGATCAACGAGCAGTACTTC.